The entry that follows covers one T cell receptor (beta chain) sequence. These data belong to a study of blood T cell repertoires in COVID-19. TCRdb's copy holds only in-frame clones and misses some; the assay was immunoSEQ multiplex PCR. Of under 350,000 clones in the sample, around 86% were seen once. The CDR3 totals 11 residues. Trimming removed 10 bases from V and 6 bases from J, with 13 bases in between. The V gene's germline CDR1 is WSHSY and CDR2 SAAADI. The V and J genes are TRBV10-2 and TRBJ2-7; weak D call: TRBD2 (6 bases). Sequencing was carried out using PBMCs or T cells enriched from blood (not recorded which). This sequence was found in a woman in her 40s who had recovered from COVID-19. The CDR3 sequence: CATFSGREQYF. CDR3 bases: TGCGCCACCTTTAGCGGACGCGAGCAGTACTTC.